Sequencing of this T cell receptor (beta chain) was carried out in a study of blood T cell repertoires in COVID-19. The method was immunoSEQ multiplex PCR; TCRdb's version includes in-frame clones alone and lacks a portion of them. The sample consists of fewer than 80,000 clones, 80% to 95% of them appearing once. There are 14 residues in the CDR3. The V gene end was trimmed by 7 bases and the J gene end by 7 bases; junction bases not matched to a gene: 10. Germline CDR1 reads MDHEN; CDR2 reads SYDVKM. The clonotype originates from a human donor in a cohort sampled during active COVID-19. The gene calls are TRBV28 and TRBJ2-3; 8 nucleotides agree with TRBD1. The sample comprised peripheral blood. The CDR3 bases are TGTGCCAGCACCCCGGGACAGGCCTTCAATACGCAGTATTTT. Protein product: CASTPGQAFNTQYF.